Listed here are 20 T cell receptor beta chains from one sample, sequenced in a study of CD8 T cells in Susac syndrome. Reverse transcription used roughly 0.5 to 1 ug RNA and random hexamers. Using its own MiXCR run on the immunoSEQ multiplex PCR reads, TCRdb lists one record per CDR3 protein. Of 69,000 or so distinct CDR3 sequences detected, 90% to 95% appear once; the ten largest clones hold 0.5% to 0.7%. The sample comprised CD8+ T cells from PBMCs. The receptors come from a human donor with multiple sclerosis.

This chain joins TRBV6-5 and TRBJ2-3, with 9 bases that match TRBD1. The germline V gene has CDR1 MNHEY and CDR2 SVGAGI. With 4 bases clipped from V and 2 bases from J, the junction kept 7 bases outside the gene matches. CDR3 length: 16 residues. The CDR3 DNA reads TGTGCCAGCAGTTCTCCCGGGACAGGGTCCACAGATACGCAGTATTTT. Encoded protein: CASSSPGTGSTDTQYF.

V is TRBV12-3 or TRBV12-4 and J is TRBJ1-2, with no clear D. This CDR3 is built from 13 residues. V shed 1 base and J shed 1 base, with 4 bases lying between them. The CDR3 region has the DNA TGTGCCAGCAGTTTAGACTATAACTATGGCTACACCTTC. Amino acids: CASSLDYNYGYTF.

This clonotype was seen once. This sequence joins TRBV30 and TRBJ1-1; 10 nucleotides agree with TRBD1. This CDR3 spans 13 amino acids. V was pared by 1 base and J by 6 bases, with 2 bases of the junction left unmatched. Germline CDR1 is GTSNPN and CDR2 is SVGIG (reference sequence). The CDR3 sequence is CAWSGGTGAEAFF. The CDR3 coding sequence is TGTGCCTGGAGTGGAGGGACAGGGGCTGAAGCTTTCTTT.

This clonotype was detected once. This sequence joins TRBV28 and TRBJ2-1; D uncertain. Germline CDR1 and CDR2: MDHEN and SYDVKM. V shed 7 bases and J shed 4 bases, with 5 bases lying between them. This CDR3 comprises 11 residues. The CDR3 reads CASTNYNEQFF. Here the CDR3 DNA reads TGTGCCAGCACAAATTACAATGAGCAGTTCTTC.

The chain carries TRBV15 and TRBJ2-6, with D unclear. Germline assignment: CDR1 LNHNV and CDR2 YYDKDF (reference sequence). The V end was cut by 2 bases, the J end by 0 bases, with 11 bases between. This CDR3 is 17 amino acids long. CDR3 nucleotide sequence: TGTGCCACCAGCAGACTAAACCTGGGCTCTGGGGCCAACGTCCTGACTTTC. The encoded protein is CATSRLNLGSGANVLTF.

The genes are TRBV12-3 or TRBV12-4 and TRBJ2-3, with 8 bases identical to TRBD1. CDR3 length: 15 residues. V gave up 7 bases and J gave up 2 bases; unmatched junction bases: 8. CDR3 region: CASIRGTGPTDTQYF. CDR3 bases: TGTGCCAGCATCCGGGGGACAGGACCCACAGATACGCAGTATTTT.

V and J are TRBV7-8 and TRBJ2-7; a weak D match, TRBD1 (5 bases). V lost 4 bases, J lost 0 bases, and 10 bases lay in between. Germline CDR1 and CDR2: SGHVS and FQNEAQ. The CDR3 has 14 amino acids. CDR3 DNA: TGTGCCAGCAGCTCAAACAGGTACTCCTACGAGCAGTACTTC. Amino acid sequence: CASSSNRYSYEQYF.

The chain uses TRBV29-1 and TRBJ1-1, with 9 bases aligning to TRBD1. After removal of 6 bases from V and 4 bases from J, the junction contained 3 bases not matched to a gene. Looked up from germline, CDR1 is SQVTM and CDR2 is ANQGSEA. This CDR3 has 12 amino acids. The CDR3 nucleotides are TGCAGCGTAATGACAGGGGGCACTGAAGCTTTCTTT. Its protein product is CSVMTGGTEAFF.

The chain carries TRBV9 and TRBJ1-3; D unresolved. There are 15 residues in the CDR3. The V end lost 3 bases, the J end lost 0 bases, and 10 bases lay between the germline ends. Looked up from germline, CDR1 is SGDLS and CDR2 is YYNGEE. The DNA for the CDR3 is TGTGCCAGCAGCGGGGCCGGTGGCTCTGGAAACACCATATATTTT. Residues: CASSGAGGSGNTIYF.

This chain links TRBV15 with TRBJ2-7; D is possibly TRBD1 (6 bases). CDR3 length equals 15 residues. V was clipped by 1 base and J by 5 bases, with 15 bases between them. Germline values: CDR1 LNHNV, CDR2 YYDKDF (reference sequence). The CDR3 region has the DNA TGTGCCACCAGCAGAGTGGCGACAGGTTCCGACGAGCAGTACTTC. Protein sequence: CATSRVATGSDEQYF. Full variable domain (rest looked up from reference TRBV15 and TRBJ2-7): DAMVIQNPRYQVTQFGKPVTLSCSQTLNHNVMYWYQQKSSQAPKLLFHYYDKDFNNEADTPDNFQSRRPNTSFCFLDIRSPGLGDTAMYLCATSRVATGSDEQYFGPGTRLTVT.

The chain links TRBV18 to TRBJ2-7; D unclear. The CDR3 totals 12 residues. V was cut by 4 bases and J by 2 bases, with 6 bases left in between. Germline CDR1 reads KGHSH; CDR2 reads LQKENI. CDR3 residues: CASSLEPYEQYF. The CDR3 nucleotides read TGTGCCAGCTCACTCGAGCCCTACGAGCAGTACTTC.

The chain couples TRBV24-1 to TRBJ2-2; D uncertain. Germline V gene lookup returns CDR1 KGHDR and CDR2 SFDVKD. This CDR3 comprises 11 residues. Trimming took off 7 bases at V and 1 base at J, with 0 bases between the two ends. CDR3 in DNA: TGTGCCACCAGGAACACCGGGGAGCTGTTTTTT. Translating it yields CATRNTGELFF.

The CDR3 region has the DNA TGTGCCAGCAGTTACGGGGGATACAGTCATGGCTACACCTTC. Encoded protein: CASSYGGYSHGYTF. This sequence joins TRBV6-6 and TRBJ1-2, with D tentatively TRBD1 (5 bases). The germline V gene has CDR1 MNHNY and CDR2 SVGAGI (reference sequence). Trimming took 2 bases from V and 6 from J, leaving 13 bases between them. This CDR3 is built from 14 residues.

The gene calls are TRBV28 and TRBJ2-7; D may match TRBD1 or TRBD2 (5 bases each). This CDR3 spans 14 amino acids. The V and J ends lost 6 bases and 6 bases respectively, with 18 bases between them. Germline CDR1 MDHEN, CDR2 SYDVKM. CDR3 in amino acids: CASSRGVARGEQYF. In DNA, the CDR3 is TGTGCCAGCAGCCGGGGCGTGGCGCGAGGCGAGCAGTACTTC.

The chain links TRBV7-9 to TRBJ2-2, with D unclear. The CDR3 runs to 12 residues. Trimming stripped 10 bases from V and 5 bases from J, with 11 bases between. Germline V lookup: CDR1 SEHNR, CDR2 FQNEAQ (reference sequence). This chain's CDR3 is CATQRPTGELFF. Here the CDR3 DNA reads TGTGCCACCCAGCGCCCAACCGGGGAGCTGTTTTTT. The complete variable domain, with remaining parts taken from reference TRBV7-9 and TRBJ2-2, reads DTGVSQNPRHKITKRGQNVTFRCDPISEHNRLYWYRQTLGQGPEFLTYFQNEAQLEKSRLLSDRFSAERPKGSFSTLEIQRTEQGDSAMYLCATQRPTGELFFGEGSRLTVL.

V is TRBV24-1 and J is TRBJ1-5, with D possibly being TRBD1 (6 bases). Germline lookup yields CDR1 KGHDR and CDR2 SFDVKD. The CDR3 totals 17 residues. V was shortened by 3 bases and J by 2 bases, with 16 bases between the two germline ends. The CDR3 reads CATSDGDTMWGNQPQHF. The CDR3, as DNA: TGTGCCACCAGTGATGGGGACACTATGTGGGGCAATCAGCCCCAGCATTTT.

This chain uses TRBV23-1 with TRBJ1-6, with D possibly being TRBD1 (6 bases). TRBV23-1 is an ORF, with its function uncertain. The CDR3 sequence is 22 residues long. Trimming took off 6 bases at V and 0 bases at J, with 30 bases between the two ends. The CDR3 nucleotides are TGCGCCAGCAGAACAGGGCGATTGATAAAAGGGGCTAAGAGCTCCTATAATTCACCCCTCCACTTT. Its protein is CASRTGRLIKGAKSSYNSPLHF.

In nucleotides, the CDR3 is TGCGCCAGCAGCCAAGGGACAGGGGGCTCGGATGAGCAGTTCTTC. It yields the protein CASSQGTGGSDEQFF. This chain connects TRBV4-1 to TRBJ2-1; 11 nucleotides match TRBD1. Germline loops: CDR1 MGHRA, CDR2 YSYEKL. The CDR3 loop spans 15 amino acids. V shed 1 base, J shed 8 bases, and the junction held 4 bases outside the gene matches.

The chain has TRBV20-1 and TRBJ2-3; 9 nucleotides align to TRBD2. Trimming at V came to 5 bases and at J to 1 base, leaving 10 bases not matched to a gene. CDR3 length equals 16 residues. Germline V gives CDR1 DFQATT, CDR2 SNEGSKA (reference sequence). As DNA, the CDR3 is TGCAGTGCTTTGGGACTAGCCCTATGGGGCACAGATACGCAGTATTTT. Amino acids: CSALGLALWGTDTQYF.

The genes are TRBV20-1 and TRBJ2-5, with D maybe TRBD2 (7 bases). This CDR3 has 11 amino acids. Trimming took off 8 bases at V and 1 base at J, with 8 bases between the two ends. Germline V gene sequence: CDR1 DFQATT, CDR2 SNEGSKA (reference sequence). CDR3 sequence: CSRGAQETQYF. DNA of the CDR3: TGCAGTCGGGGGGCCCAAGAGACCCAGTACTTC.